Sequencing of this T cell receptor beta chain was carried out in a study of blood T cells in healthy people across ages. This CDR3 is 15 amino acids long. Germline CDR1 reads MNHEY; CDR2 reads SMNVEV (reference sequence). The donors, all healthy, were Caucasians living in Russia, aged about 6 to 90. Roughly 10 milliliters of peripheral blood were drawn from each donor. Per sample, a minimum of 6 million PBMCs were isolated. A second about 6 to 12 cycle PCR used barcoded and J-beta primers. The study obtained at least 2.5 million CDR3-containing paired-end reads from every sample. TCRdb independently ran MiXCR on the 5' RACE reads; one entry per CDR3 protein. Altogether over 600,000 distinct CDR3 sequences are present, roughly 41% being singletons, with the ten largest covering 25% to 35%. This clonotype was detected once.

The chain recombines TRBV27 with TRBJ2-5, with TRBD1 matching 7 bases. With the DNA end fitting TRBJ2-7 better, the J assignment may be wrong. The origin of this receptor is a man older than 75 in good health. Sequencing was done on a sample of blood. The CDR3 loop reads CASRYLTGSFREQYF. The CDR3 DNA reads as TGTGCCAGCAGATACCTGACAGGGTCTTTTCGCGAGCAGTACTTC.